Included here is one T cell receptor beta chain sequence, with context. This record belongs to a study of blood T cell repertoires in COVID-19. Across the study: Some COVID-19 samples were acute and others convalescent; all came from the United States, Italy and Spain. Nucleic acid was either cDNA or gDNA, and it came from T cells, B-cell-depleted T cells, or PBMCs.

Original processing methods: Reference gene primer amplification gave estimated nucleated cell counts. Repertoires were generated with immunoSEQ multiplex PCR, while TCRdb's copy carries only in-frame clones and drops some. The D gene and trimming were derived from the DNA, and the V and J assignments and clone size from that table. The sample includes around 200,000 clones, approximately 80% of them seen just once. V lost 4 bases and J lost 2; bases outside the gene matches: 8. Per germline, CDR1 LNHDA and CDR2 SQIVND (reference sequence). This CDR3 has 16 residues. Sequencing input: peripheral blood. The clonotype was recovered from a man aged 50-59 years who had recovered from COVID-19. The chain employs TRBV19 and TRBJ1-2, with 9 bases aligning to TRBD1. CDR3 nucleotide sequence: TGTGCCAGTAGTAATTCACAGGGGGCCTCGAACTATGGCTACACCTTC. It specifies CASSNSQGASNYGYTF.